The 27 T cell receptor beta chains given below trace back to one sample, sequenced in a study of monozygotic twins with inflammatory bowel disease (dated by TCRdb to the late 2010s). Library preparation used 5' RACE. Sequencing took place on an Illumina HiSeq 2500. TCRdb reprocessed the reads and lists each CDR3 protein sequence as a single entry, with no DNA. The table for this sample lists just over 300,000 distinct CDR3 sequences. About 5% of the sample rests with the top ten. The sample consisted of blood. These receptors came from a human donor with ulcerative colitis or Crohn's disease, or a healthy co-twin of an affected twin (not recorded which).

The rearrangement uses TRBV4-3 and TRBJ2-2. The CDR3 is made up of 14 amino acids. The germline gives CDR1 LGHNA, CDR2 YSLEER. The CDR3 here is CASSRITASGELFF.

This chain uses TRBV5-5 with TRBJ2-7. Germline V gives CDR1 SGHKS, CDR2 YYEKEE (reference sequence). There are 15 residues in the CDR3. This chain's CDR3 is CASSFYNEATYEQYF.

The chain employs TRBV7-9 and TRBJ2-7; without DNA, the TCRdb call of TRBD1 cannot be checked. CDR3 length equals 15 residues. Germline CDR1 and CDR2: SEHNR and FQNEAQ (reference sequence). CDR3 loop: CASSLAGTGGYEQYF.

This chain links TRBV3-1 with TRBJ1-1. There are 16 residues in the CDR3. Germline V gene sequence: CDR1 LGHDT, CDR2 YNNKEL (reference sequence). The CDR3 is CASSQDSAAMNTEAFF. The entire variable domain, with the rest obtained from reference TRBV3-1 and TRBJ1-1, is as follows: DTAVSQTPKYLVTQMGNDKSIKCEQNLGHDTMYWYKQDSKKFLKIMFSYNNKELIINETVPNRFSPKSPDKAHLNLHINSLELGDSAVYFCASSQDSAAMNTEAFFGQGTRLTVV.

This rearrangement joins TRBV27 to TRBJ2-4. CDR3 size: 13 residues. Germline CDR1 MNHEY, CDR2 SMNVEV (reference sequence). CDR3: CASLGLAKNIQYF.

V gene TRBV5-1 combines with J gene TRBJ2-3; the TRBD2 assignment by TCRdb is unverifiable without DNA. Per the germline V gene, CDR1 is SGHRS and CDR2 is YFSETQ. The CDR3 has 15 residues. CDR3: CASRRLAGGTDTQYF.

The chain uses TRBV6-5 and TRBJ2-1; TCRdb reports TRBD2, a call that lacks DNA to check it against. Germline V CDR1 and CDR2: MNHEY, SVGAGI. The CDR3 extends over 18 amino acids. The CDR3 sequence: CASSYFPAIPTSKDEQFF.

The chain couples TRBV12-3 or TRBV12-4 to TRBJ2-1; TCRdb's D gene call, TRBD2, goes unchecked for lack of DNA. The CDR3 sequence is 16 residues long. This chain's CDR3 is CASSFVLAGGGDEQFF.

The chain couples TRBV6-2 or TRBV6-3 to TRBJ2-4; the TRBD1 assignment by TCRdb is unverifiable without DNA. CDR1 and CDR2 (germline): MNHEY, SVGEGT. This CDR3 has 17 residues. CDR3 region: CASSYSRQGLAKNIQYF.

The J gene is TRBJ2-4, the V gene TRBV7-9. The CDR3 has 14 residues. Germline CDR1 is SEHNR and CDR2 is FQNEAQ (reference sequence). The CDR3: CASSLSDAKNIQYF. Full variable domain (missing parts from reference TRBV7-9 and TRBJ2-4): DTGVSQNPRHKITKRGQNVTFRCDPISEHNRLYWYRQTLGQGPEFLTYFQNEAQLEKSRLLSDRFSAERPKGSFSTLEIQRTEQGDSAMYLCASSLSDAKNIQYFGAGTRLSVL.

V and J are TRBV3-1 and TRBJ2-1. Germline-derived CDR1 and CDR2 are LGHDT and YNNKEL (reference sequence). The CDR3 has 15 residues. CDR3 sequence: CASSHRQKNYNEQFF.

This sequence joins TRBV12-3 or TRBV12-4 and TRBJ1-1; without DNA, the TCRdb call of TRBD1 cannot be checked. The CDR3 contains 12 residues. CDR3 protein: CASTGVWTEAFF.

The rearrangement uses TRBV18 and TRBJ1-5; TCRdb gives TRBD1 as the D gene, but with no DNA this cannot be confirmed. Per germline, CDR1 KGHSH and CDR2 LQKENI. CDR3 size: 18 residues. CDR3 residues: CASSPRGLGGRVNQPQHF.

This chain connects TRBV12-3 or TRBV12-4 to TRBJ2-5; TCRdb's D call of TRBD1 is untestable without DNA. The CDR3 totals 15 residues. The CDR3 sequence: CASRIAGGLQETQYF.

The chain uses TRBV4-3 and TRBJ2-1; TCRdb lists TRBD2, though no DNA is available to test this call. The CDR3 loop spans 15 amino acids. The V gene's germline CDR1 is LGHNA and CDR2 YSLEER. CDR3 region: CASSSGGLPYNEQFF.

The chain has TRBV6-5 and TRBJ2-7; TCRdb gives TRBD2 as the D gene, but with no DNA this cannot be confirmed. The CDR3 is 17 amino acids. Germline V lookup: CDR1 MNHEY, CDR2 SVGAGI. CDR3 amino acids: CASSPRPGLAGNYEQYF.

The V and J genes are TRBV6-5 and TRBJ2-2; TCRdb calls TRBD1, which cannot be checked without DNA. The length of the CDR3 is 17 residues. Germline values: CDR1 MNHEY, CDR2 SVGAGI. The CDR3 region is CASSYSNPGRITGELFF.

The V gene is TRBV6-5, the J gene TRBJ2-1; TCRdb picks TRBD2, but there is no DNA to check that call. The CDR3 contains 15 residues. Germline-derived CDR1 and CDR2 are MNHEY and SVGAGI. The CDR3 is CASSYSAGAYNEQFF.

CDR3 protein: CASSSGTSGGGTDTQYF. The chain couples TRBV7-2 to TRBJ2-3; TCRdb proposes TRBD2, but this gene call is untestable without DNA. Germline loops: CDR1 SGHTA, CDR2 FQGNSA. There are 17 residues in the CDR3.

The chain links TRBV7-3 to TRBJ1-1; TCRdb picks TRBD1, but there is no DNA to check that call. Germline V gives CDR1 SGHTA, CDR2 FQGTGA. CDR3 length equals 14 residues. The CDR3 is CASSLSGRVTEAFF.

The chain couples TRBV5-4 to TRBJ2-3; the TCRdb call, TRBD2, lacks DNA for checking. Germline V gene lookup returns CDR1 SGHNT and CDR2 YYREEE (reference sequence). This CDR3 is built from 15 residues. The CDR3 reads CASSLGPGGHDTQYF.

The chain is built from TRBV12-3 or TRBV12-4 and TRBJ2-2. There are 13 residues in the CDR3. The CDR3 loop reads CASSRSGLGELFF.

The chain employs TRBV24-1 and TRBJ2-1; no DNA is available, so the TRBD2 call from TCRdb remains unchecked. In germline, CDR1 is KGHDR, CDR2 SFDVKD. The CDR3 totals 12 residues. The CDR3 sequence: CATSDIAGAPFF.

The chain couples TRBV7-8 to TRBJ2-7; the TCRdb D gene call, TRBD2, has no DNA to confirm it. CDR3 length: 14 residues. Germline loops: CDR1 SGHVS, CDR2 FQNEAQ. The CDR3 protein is CASSLAGLAGGGNF.

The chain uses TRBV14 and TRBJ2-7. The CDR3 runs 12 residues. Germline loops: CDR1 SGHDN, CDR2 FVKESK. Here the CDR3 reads CASSQSAYEQYF.

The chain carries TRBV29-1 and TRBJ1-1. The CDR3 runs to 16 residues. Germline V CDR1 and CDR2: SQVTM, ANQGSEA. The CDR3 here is CSVVYRTNHGNTEAFF.

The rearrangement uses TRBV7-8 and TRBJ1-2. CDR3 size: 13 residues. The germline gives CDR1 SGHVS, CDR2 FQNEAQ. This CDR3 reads CASSLLRGSGYTF. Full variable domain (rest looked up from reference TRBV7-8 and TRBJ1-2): GAGVSQSPRYKVAKRGQDVALRCDPISGHVSLFWYQQALGQGPEFLTYFQNEAQLDKSGLPSDRFFAERPEGSVSTLKIQRTQQEDSAVYLCASSLLRGSGYTFGSGTRLTVV.